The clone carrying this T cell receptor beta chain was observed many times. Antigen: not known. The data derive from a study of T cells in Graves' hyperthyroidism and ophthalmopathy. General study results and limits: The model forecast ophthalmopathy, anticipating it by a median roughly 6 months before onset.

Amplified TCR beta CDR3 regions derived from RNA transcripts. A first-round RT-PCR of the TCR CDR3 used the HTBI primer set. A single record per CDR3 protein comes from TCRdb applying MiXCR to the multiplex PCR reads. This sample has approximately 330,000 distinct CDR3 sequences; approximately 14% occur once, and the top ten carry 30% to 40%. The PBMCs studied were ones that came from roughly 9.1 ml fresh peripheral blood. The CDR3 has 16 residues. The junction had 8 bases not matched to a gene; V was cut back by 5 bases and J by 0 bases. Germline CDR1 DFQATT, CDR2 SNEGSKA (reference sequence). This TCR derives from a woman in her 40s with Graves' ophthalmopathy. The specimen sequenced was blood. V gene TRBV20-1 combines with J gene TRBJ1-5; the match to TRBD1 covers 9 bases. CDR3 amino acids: CSAADRGISSNQPQHF. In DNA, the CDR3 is TGCAGTGCTGCAGACAGGGGGATAAGTAGCAATCAGCCCCAGCATTTT.